Listed here are 8 T cell receptor beta chains from one sample, sequenced in a study of blood T cell repertoires in COVID-19. TCRdb's table, derived via immunoSEQ multiplex PCR, lists solely in-frame clones and lacks some. The table has approximately 160,000 clones, under 90% seen once. The sequenced sample consisted of PBMCs or T cells enriched from blood (not recorded which). The receptors derive from a man aged 45-60 years who had recovered from COVID-19.

The CDR3 sequence: CASSSRLVSSTDTQYF. DNA for the CDR3: TGTGCCAGCAGCTCCCGACTAGTGTCTAGCACAGATACGCAGTATTTT. J is TRBJ2-3 and V is TRBV7-6; tentatively, D is TRBD2 (6 bases). From germline, CDR1 is SGHVS and CDR2 FNYEAQ. Between the trimmed V and J ends, which lost 4 bases and 0 bases, there was a span of 14 bases. The CDR3 consists of 16 residues.

The V and J genes are TRBV18 and TRBJ2-7; a weak D match, TRBD1 (6 bases). Per germline, CDR1 KGHSH and CDR2 LQKENI. Trimming removed 0 bases from V and 2 bases from J, with 11 bases in between. This CDR3 comprises 15 residues. The CDR3 protein is CASSPPTGQPYEQYF. The CDR3, as DNA: TGTGCCAGCTCACCACCGACTGGACAGCCCTACGAGCAGTACTTC.

This clone has only one observation. The J gene is TRBJ1-6, the V gene TRBV19; no clear D gene. The CDR3 has 15 amino acids. CDR1 is LNHDA and CDR2 is SQIVND in the germline V gene (reference sequence). V lost 2 bases, J lost 0 bases, and 5 bases lay in between. CDR3 in amino acids: CASSIMSSYNSPLHF. CDR3 nucleotides: TGTGCCAGTAGTATAATGAGCTCCTATAATTCACCCCTCCACTTT.

The rearrangement joins TRBV9 to TRBJ2-5; the match to TRBD2 covers 8 bases. Germline trimming cut 4 bases from V and 5 bases from J; bases unmatched to any gene: 13. The CDR3 is made up of 16 amino acids. The germline gives CDR1 SGDLS, CDR2 YYNGEE. The CDR3 nucleotides are TGTGCCAGCAGCCCCGGGGGGGGATTGTGGTCGGAGACCCAGTACTTC. Translation: CASSPGGGLWSETQYF. The whole variable domain, filled in from reference TRBV9 and TRBJ2-5, reads DSGVTQTPKHLITATGQRVTLRCSPRSGDLSVYWYQQSLDQGLQFLIQYYNGEERAKGNILERFSAQQFPDLHSELNLSSLELGDSALYFCASSPGGGLWSETQYFGPGTRLLVL.

As to this clone: A much more abundant neighbour one base away suggests this may be a read error. The chain carries TRBV7-9 and TRBJ2-6, with D hard to call. The germline CDR1 and CDR2 sequences are SEHNR and FQNEAQ (reference sequence). V lost 6 bases and J lost 0, with 6 bases in between. This CDR3 contains 14 residues. For the CDR3, the DNA is TGTGCCAGCAGTTCCGTCTCTGGGGCCAACGTCCTGACTTTC. Translated, it gives CASSSVSGANVLTF.

The chain is built from TRBV6-5 and TRBJ2-7, with 9 bases aligning to TRBD1. The V segment lost 5 bases and the J segment 3 bases; nucleotides outside the gene matches: 5. From germline, CDR1 is MNHEY and CDR2 SVGAGI. CDR3 length: 14 residues. CDR3 DNA: TGTGCCAGCAGTCAGCGGGACAGGGACTACGAGCAGTACTTC. This gives the protein CASSQRDRDYEQYF.

CDR3 region: CASSGRVYGYTF. The CDR3 nucleotides read TGTGCCAGTTCGGGTAGAGTCTATGGCTACACCTTC. The chain carries TRBV19 and TRBJ1-2; D uncertain. CDR1 and CDR2 from the germline V gene are LNHDA and SQIVND (reference sequence). V shed 8 bases and J shed 4 bases, with 11 bases lying between them. There are 12 residues in the CDR3. Based on the CDR3 plus reference TRBV19 and TRBJ1-2, the full variable domain is DGGITQSPKYLFRKEGQNVTLSCEQNLNHDAMYWYRQDPGQGLRLIYYSQIVNDFQKGDIAEGYSVSREKKESFPLTVTSAQKNPTAFYLCASSGRVYGYTFGSGTRLTVV.

This clone was seen more than once but under ten times. The CDR3 region is CASSISGNYGYTF. The DNA for the CDR3 is TGTGCCAGCAGCATCAGTGGTAACTATGGCTACACCTTC. The V call is TRBV6-5, the J call TRBJ1-2, with D unresolved. CDR1 is MNHEY, CDR2 SVGAGI, per germline. V lost 6 bases and J 1 base, leaving 9 bases between the germline ends. The CDR3 is 13 residues long.